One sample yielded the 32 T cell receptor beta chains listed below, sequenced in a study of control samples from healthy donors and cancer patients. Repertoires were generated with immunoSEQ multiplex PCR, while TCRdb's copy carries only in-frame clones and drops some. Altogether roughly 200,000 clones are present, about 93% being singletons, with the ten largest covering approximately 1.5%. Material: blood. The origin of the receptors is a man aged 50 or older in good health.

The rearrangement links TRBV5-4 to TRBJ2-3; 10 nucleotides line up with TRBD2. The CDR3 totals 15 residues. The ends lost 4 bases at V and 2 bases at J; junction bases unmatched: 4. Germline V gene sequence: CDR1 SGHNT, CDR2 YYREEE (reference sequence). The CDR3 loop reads CASSPSGGNTDTQYF. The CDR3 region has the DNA TGTGCCAGCAGCCCTAGCGGGGGCAACACAGATACGCAGTATTTT.

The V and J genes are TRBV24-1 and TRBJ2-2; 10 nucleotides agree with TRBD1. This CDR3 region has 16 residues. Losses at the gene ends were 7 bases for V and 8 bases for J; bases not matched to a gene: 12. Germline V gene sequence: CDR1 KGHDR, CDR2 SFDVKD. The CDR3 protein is CATRQTGTGDSGELFF. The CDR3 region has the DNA TGTGCCACCAGACAGACCGGGACAGGGGATTCTGGGGAGCTGTTTTTT.

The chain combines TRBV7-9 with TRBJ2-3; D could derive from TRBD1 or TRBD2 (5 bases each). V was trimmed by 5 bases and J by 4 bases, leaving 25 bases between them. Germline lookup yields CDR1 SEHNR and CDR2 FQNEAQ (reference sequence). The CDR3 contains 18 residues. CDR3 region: CASSPHLGTRGSPDTQYF. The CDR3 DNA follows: TGTGCCAGCAGCCCCCATCTCGGGACGCGCGGGTCCCCAGATACGCAGTATTTT.

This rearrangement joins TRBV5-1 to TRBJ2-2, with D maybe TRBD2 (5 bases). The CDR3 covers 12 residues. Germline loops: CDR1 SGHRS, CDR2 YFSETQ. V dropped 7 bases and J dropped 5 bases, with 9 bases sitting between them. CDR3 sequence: CASGLGTGELFF. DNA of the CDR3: TGCGCCAGCGGACTTGGAACCGGGGAGCTGTTTTTT.

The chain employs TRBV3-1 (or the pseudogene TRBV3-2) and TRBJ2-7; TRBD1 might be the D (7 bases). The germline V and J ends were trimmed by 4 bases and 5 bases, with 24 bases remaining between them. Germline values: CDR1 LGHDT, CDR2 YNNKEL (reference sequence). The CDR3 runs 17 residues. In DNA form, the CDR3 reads TGTGCCAGCAGCCCAGGGGGTTTGGGGGACTGGAAGAACGAGCAGTACTTC. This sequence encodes CASSPGGLGDWKNEQYF.

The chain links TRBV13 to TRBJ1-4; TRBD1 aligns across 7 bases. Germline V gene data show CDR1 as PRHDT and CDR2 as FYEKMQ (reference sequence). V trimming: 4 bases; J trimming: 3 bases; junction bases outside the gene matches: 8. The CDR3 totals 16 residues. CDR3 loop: CASSSSHRGANEKLFF. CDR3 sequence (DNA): TGTGCCAGCAGCTCCTCCCACAGGGGTGCTAATGAAAAACTGTTTTTT.

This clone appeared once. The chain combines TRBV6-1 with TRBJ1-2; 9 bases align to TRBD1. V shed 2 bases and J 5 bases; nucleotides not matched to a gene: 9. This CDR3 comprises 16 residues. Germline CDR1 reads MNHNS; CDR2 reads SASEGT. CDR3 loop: CASSELPGQGGYGYTF. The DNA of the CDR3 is TGTGCCAGCAGTGAACTCCCGGGACAGGGAGGTTATGGCTACACCTTC.

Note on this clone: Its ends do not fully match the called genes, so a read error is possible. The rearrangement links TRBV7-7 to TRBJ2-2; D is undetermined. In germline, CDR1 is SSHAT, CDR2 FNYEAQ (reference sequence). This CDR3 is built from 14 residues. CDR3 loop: CASSLEVNTGELFF. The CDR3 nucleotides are TGTGCTAGCAGCTTAGAAGTGAACACCGGGGAGCTGTTTTTT.

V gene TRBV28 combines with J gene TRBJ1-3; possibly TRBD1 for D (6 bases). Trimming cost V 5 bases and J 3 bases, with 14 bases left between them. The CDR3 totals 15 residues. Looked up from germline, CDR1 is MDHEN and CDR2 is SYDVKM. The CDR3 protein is CASSPSTGGGNTIYF. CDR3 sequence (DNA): TGTGCCAGCAGTCCTTCGACAGGCGGTGGAAACACCATATATTTT.

CDR3 sequence reads: CASSEFSPLHF. DNA of the CDR3: TGTGCCAGCAGTGAATTTTCACCCCTCCACTTT. V gene TRBV6-1 combines with J gene TRBJ1-6; D unresolved. CDR1 MNHNS and CDR2 SASEGT come from the germline V gene. The CDR3 length is 11 residues. The V gene lost 2 bases and the J gene lost 9 bases, with 2 bases spanning the gap.

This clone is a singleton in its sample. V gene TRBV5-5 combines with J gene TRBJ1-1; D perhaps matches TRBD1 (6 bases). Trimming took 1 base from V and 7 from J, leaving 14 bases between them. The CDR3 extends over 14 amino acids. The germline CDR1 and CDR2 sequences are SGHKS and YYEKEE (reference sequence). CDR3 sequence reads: CASSLMGARDEAFF. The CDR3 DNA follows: TGTGCCAGCAGCTTGATGGGGGCAAGGGATGAAGCTTTCTTT.

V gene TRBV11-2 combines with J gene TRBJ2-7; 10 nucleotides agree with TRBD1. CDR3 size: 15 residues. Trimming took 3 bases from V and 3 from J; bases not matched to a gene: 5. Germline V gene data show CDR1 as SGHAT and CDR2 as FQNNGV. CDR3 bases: TGTGCCAGCAGCTTTCTAGGACAGGGGGGCTACGAGCAGTACTTC. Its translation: CASSFLGQGGYEQYF. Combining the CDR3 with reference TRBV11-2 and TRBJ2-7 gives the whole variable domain EAGVAQSPRYKIIEKRQSVAFWCNPISGHATLYWYQQILGQGPKLLIQFQNNGVVDDSQLPKDRFSAERLKGVDSTLKIQPAKLEDSAVYLCASSFLGQGGYEQYFGPGTRLTVT.

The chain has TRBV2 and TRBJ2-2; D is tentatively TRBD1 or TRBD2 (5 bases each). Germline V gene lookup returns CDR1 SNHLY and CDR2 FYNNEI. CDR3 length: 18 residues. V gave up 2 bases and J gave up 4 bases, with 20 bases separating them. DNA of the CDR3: TGTGCCAGCAGTGAATTAGCTTTGTTGGGGACCAGCACCGGGGAGCTGTTTTTT. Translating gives CASSELALLGTSTGELFF. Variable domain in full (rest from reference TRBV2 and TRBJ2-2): EPEVTQTPSHQVTQMGQEVILRCVPISNHLYFYWYRQILGQKVEFLVSFYNNEISEKSEIFDDQFSVERPDGSNFTLKIRSTKLEDSAMYFCASSELALLGTSTGELFFGEGSRLTVL.

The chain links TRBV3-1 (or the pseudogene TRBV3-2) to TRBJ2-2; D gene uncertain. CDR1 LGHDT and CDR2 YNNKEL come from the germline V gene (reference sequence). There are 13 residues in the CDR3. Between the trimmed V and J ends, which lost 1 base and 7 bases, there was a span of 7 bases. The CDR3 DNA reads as TGTGCCAGCAGCCAAGGAGGTGGCGGGGAGCTGTTTTTT. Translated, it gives CASSQGGGGELFF.

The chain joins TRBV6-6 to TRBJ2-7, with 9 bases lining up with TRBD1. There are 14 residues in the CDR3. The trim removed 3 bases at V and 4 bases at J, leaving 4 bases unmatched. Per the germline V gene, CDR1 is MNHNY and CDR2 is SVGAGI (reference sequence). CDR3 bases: TGTGCCAGCAGTTATTCGACAGGGGGGTACGAGCAGTACTTC. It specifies CASSYSTGGYEQYF.

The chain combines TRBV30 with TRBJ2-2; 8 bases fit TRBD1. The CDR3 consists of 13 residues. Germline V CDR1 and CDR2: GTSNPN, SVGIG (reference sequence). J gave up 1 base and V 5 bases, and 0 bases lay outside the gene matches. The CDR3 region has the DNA TGTGCCTGGGGGACAGGGAACACCGGGGAGCTGTTTTTT. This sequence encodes CAWGTGNTGELFF.

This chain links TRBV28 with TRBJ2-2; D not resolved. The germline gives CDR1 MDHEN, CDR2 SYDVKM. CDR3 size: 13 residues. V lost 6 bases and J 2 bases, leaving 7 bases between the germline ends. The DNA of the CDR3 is TGTGCCAGCAGCTCAGTTAACACCGGGGAGCTGTTTTTT. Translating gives CASSSVNTGELFF.

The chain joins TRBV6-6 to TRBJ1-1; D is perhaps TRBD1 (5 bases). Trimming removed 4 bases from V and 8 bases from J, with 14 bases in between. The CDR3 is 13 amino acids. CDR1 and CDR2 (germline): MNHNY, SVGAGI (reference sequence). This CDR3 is CASSLPEGSEAFF. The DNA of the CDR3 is TGTGCCAGCAGTTTACCAGAGGGGTCGGAAGCTTTCTTT.

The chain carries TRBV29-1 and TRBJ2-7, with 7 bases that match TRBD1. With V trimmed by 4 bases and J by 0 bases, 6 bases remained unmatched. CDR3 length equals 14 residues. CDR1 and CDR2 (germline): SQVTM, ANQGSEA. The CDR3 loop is CSVGGTGASYEQYF. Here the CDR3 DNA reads TGCAGCGTTGGTGGTACAGGGGCCTCCTACGAGCAGTACTTC.

CDR3 in amino acids: CASSLEDSSGNTIYF. The CDR3 region has the DNA TGTGCCAGCAGCTTAGAGGACAGCTCTGGAAACACCATATATTTT. This chain uses TRBV7-6 with TRBJ1-3; D is possibly TRBD1 (6 bases). Trimming left V 1 base short and J 0 bases short, with 7 bases between. Germline assignment: CDR1 SGHVS and CDR2 FNYEAQ. CDR3 length equals 15 residues.

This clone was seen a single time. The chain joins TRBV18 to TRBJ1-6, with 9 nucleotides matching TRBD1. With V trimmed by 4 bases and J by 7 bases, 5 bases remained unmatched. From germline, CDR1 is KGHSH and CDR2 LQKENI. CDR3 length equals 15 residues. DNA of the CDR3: TGTGCCAGCTCACGGGACAGGGAGGGAAATTCACCCCTCCACTTT. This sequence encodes CASSRDREGNSPLHF.

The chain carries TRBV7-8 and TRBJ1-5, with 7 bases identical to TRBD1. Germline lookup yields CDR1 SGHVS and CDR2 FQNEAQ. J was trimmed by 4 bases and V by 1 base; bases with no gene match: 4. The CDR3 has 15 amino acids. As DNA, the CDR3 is TGTGCCAGCAGCTTAGTAGCGGACAGGAATCAGCCCCAGCATTTT. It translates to CASSLVADRNQPQHF.

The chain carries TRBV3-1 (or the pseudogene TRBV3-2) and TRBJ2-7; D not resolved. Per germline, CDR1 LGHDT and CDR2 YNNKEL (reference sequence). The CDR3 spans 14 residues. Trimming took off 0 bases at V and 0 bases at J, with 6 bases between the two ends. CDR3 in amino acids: CASSQDRFSYEQYF. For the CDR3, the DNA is TGTGCCAGCAGCCAAGACAGGTTCTCCTACGAGCAGTACTTC.

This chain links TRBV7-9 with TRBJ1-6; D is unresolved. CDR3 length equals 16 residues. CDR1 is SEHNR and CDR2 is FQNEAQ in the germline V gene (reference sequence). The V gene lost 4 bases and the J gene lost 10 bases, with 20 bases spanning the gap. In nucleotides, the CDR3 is TGTGCCAGCAGCTCCCCTGCGGCCCAGGCGGGGTCACCCCTCCACTTT. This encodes CASSSPAAQAGSPLHF.

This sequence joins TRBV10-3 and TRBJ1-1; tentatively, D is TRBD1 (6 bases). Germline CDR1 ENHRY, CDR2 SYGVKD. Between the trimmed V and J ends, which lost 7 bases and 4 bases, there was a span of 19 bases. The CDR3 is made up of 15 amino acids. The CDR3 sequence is CAINGGRQRGTEAFF. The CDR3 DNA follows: TGTGCCATCAATGGGGGCCGACAGAGAGGCACTGAAGCTTTCTTT.

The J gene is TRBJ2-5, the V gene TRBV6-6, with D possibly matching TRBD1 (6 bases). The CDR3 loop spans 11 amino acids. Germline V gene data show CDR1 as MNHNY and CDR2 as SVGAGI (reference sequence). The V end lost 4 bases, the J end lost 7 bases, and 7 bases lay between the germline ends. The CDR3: CASSSQGTQYF. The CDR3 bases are TGTGCCAGCAGTTCACAGGGGACCCAGTACTTC.

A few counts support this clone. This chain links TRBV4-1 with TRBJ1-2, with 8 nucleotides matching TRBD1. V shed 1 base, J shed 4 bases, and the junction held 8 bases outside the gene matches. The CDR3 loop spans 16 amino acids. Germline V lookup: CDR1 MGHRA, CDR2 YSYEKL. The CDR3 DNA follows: TGCGCCAGCAGCCAAGCTGACAGGGGAGGTGGCTATGGCTACACCTTC. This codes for CASSQADRGGGYGYTF.

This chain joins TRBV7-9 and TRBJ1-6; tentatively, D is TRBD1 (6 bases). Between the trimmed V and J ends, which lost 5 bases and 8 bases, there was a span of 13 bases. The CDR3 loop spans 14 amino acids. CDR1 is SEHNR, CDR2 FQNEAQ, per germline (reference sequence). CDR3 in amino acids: CASSDRRGDSPLHF. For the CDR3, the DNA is TGTGCCAGCAGCGACCGCAGGGGCGATTCACCCCTCCACTTT.

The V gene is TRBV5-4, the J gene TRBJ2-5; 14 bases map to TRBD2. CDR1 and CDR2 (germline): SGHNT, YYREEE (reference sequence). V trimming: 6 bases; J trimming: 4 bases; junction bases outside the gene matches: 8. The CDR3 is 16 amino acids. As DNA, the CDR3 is TGTGCCAGCACCCGGACTAGCGGGGGGATTCTAGAGACCCAGTACTTC. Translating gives CASTRTSGGILETQYF.

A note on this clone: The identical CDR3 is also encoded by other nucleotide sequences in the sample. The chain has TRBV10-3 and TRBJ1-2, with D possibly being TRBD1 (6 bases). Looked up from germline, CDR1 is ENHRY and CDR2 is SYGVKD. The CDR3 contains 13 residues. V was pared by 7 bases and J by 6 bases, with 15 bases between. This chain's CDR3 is CAINPRDNNGYTF. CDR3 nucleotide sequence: TGTGCCATCAACCCCCGGGACAACAATGGCTACACCTTC.

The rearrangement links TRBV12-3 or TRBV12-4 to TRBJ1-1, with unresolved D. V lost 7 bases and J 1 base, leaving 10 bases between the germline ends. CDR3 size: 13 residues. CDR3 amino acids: CASKSQQNTEAFF. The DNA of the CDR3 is TGTGCCAGCAAGTCACAGCAGAACACTGAAGCTTTCTTT.

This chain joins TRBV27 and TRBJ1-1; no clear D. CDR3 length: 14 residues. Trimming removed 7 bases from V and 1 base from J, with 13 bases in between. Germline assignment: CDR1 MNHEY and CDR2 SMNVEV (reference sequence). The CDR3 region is CASNRLGPNTEAFF. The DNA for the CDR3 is TGTGCCAGCAATAGACTCGGTCCGAACACTGAAGCTTTCTTT.